This T cell receptor (beta chain) appears in the sequencing data of a study of shared T cell receptors in the human thymus. Here immunoSEQ multiplex PCR was the method, and the copy in TCRdb shows in-frame clones only, minus some. The sample holds 700,000 or so clones; roughly 85% are singletons and the top ten take 0.0095% to 0.013%. This clone was seen once. Sequence at one end of the junction differs from germline and may be a read error. The same CDR3 can be traced to other DNA sequences in this sample. The same specimen was also included in a second study, on human thymus T cells. This second study says: Donor material was obtained from healthy Finnish infants undergoing corrective surgery for congenital heart defects. During corrective heart surgery, resections were taken, and the thymus tissue came from them. There appeared to be biased usage of V and J genes in thymic and blood repertoires. Related research described thymic repertoires that were highly overlapping among unrelated individuals.

The receptor's source is a girl under three years old with a congenital heart defect. Sequenced input: thymocytes.

CDR3: CASSGTAYNSPLHF. In nucleotides, the CDR3 is TGTGCCAGCAGTGGGACAGCCTATAATTCCCCCCTCCACTTT. The chain combines TRBV2 with TRBJ1-6, with D possibly matching TRBD1 (6 bases). There are 14 residues in the CDR3. Germline V gene data show CDR1 as SNHLY and CDR2 as FYNNEI.